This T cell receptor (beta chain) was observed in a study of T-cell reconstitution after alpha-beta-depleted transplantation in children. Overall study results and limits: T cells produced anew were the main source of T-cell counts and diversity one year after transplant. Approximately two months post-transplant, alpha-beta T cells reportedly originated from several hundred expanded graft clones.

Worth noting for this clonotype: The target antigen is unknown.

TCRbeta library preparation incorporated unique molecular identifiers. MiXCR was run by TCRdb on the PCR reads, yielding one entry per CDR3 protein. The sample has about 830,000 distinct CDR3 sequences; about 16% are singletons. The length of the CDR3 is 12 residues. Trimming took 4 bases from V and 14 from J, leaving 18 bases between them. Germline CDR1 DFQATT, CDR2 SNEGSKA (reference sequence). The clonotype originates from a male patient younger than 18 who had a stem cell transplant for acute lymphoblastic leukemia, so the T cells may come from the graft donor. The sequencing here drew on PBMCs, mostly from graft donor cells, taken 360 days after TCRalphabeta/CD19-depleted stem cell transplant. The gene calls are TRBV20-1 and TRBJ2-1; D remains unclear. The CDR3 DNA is TGCAGTGCTAACCTCAGTGACCGAAGAAAGTTCTTC. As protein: CSANLSDRRKFF.